These 29 T cell receptor beta chains came from one sample sequenced in a study of T cell repertoires in cytomegalovirus infection (dated by TCRdb to about 2019). These receptors lack a known antigen. Sequencing was performed on an Illumina HiSeq 1500. Through fastp at Q25 and MiXCR, TCRdb rebuilt clones from the public reads, retaining in-frame beta chains. All rows with the same CDR3 protein become a single entry with the most common DNA and genes. The sample table holds 650,000 to 850,000 distinct CDR3 sequences, of which almost 30% were seen once. Around 12% of the sample is in the top ten clones. The treatment or condition label, read with the paper, signifies: in vitro stimulation with specific CMV peptide epitopes to enrich CMV-specific T cells. Specimen: cultured CD8+ T cells from PBMCs, collected from culture after CMV antigen stimulation. The receptor set was obtained from a human donor in good health (CMV status not recorded). Some clones in this sample may be carry-over from other donors' samples.

V usage is TRBV5-4 and J usage is TRBJ2-1; no clear D gene. This CDR3 has 15 amino acids. From germline, CDR1 is SGHNT and CDR2 YYREEE (reference sequence). Trimming took off 1 base at V and 0 bases at J, with 8 bases between the two ends. The CDR3 here is CASSLISFSYNEQFF. The CDR3 DNA follows: TGTGCCAGCAGCTTGATATCGTTCTCCTACAATGAGCAGTTCTTC. Based on the CDR3 plus reference TRBV5-4 and TRBJ2-1, the full variable domain is ETGVTQSPTHLIKTRGQQVTLRCSSQSGHNTVSWYQQALGQGPQFIFQYYREEENGRGNFPPRFSGLQFPNYSSELNVNALELDDSALYLCASSLISFSYNEQFFGPGTRLTVL.

The chain joins TRBV15 to TRBJ2-1, with TRBD1 matching over 7 bases. Per germline, CDR1 LNHNV and CDR2 YYDKDF (reference sequence). This CDR3 spans 16 amino acids. The V gene end was trimmed by 0 bases and the J gene end by 4 bases; junction bases not matched to a gene: 6. CDR3 coding DNA: TGTGCCACCAGCAGAGAATACCGGGACAGTTACAATGAGCAGTTCTTC. As protein: CATSREYRDSYNEQFF.

The CDR3 region is CSVDRSGAINEQFF. The CDR3, as DNA: TGCAGCGTCGACCGGAGCGGGGCGATCAATGAGCAGTTCTTC. The chain couples TRBV29-1 to TRBJ2-1, with 7 bases fitting TRBD2. Germline V lookup: CDR1 SQVTM, CDR2 ANQGSEA. The length of the CDR3 is 14 residues. Trimming removed 6 bases from V and 6 bases from J; junction bases left unmatched: 11.

V gene TRBV4-1 combines with J gene TRBJ2-1; D unclear. Between the trimmed V and J ends, which lost 3 bases and 0 bases, there was a span of 15 bases. Germline assignment: CDR1 MGHRA and CDR2 YSYEKL. The CDR3 sequence is 17 residues long. CDR3 coding DNA: TGCGCCAGCAGCCATCCCGAGCCGAGGTCCTCCTACAATGAGCAGTTCTTC. Translated, it gives CASSHPEPRSSYNEQFF.

This clonotype was detected many times. The chain links TRBV7-9 to TRBJ2-5; D is possibly TRBD1 (6 bases). Germline V lookup: CDR1 SEHNR, CDR2 FQNEAQ (reference sequence). CDR3 length: 15 residues. Trimming left V 5 bases short and J 6 bases short, with 19 bases between. CDR3 protein: CASSPSFRTEKTQYF. CDR3 nucleotides: TGTGCCAGCAGCCCTTCCTTCCGGACAGAAAAGACCCAGTACTTC.

This clonotype showed up just a few times. The chain uses TRBV24-1 and TRBJ2-1, with a weak D call TRBD2 (5 bases). Germline assignment: CDR1 KGHDR and CDR2 SFDVKD. V was trimmed by 2 bases and J by 5 bases, leaving 9 bases between them. This CDR3 has 14 amino acids. The CDR3 nucleotides are TGTGCCACCAGTGATTCGGGAAGACACAATGAGCAGTTCTTC. It yields the protein CATSDSGRHNEQFF.

J is TRBJ1-5 and V is TRBV20-1; weak D call: TRBD1 (5 bases). CDR1 and CDR2 (germline): DFQATT, SNEGSKA (reference sequence). CDR3 length: 21 amino acids. V gave up 0 bases and J gave up 2 bases, with 29 bases separating them. The DNA of the CDR3 is TGCAGTGCTAGAGATGGGGGGTCATTTGACGGCAGGGAATGGGGCAATCAGCCCCAGCATTTT. Protein product: CSARDGGSFDGREWGNQPQHF.

DNA for the CDR3: TGTGCCAGCAGCTGGAGGGGGCGAATCTACACCGGGGAGCTGTTTTTT. Encoded protein: CASSWRGRIYTGELFF. V and J are TRBV3-1 and TRBJ2-2; D might be TRBD1 (7 bases). The CDR3 is 16 residues long. CDR1 LGHDT and CDR2 YNNKEL come from the germline V gene (reference sequence). Trimming left V 5 bases short and J 3 bases short, with 16 bases between.

J is TRBJ1-2 and V is TRBV7-6; TRBD1 might be the D (5 bases). The CDR3 loop spans 14 amino acids. CDR1 SGHVS and CDR2 FNYEAQ come from the germline V gene. The V end was cut by 5 bases, the J end by 4 bases, with 14 bases between. This CDR3 is CASSPSQGPYGYTF. The CDR3 DNA is TGTGCCAGCAGCCCAAGCCAGGGCCCCTATGGCTACACCTTC.

The chain links TRBV19 to TRBJ1-1; TRBD1 might be the D (5 bases). This CDR3 comprises 12 residues. Per the germline V gene, CDR1 is LNHDA and CDR2 is SQIVND (reference sequence). The V end was cut by 7 bases, the J end by 4 bases, with 10 bases between. CDR3 sequence: CASKIGATEAFF. The CDR3 DNA sequence: TGTGCCAGTAAGATAGGGGCCACTGAAGCTTTCTTT.

This clonotype was seen just once. The rearrangement joins TRBV3-1 to TRBJ2-1; D remains unclear. Germline lookup yields CDR1 LGHDT and CDR2 YNNKEL (reference sequence). This CDR3 is built from 20 residues. V was trimmed by 0 bases and J by 0 bases, leaving 21 bases between them. The CDR3 spells CASSQDRPPESALSYNEQFF. The CDR3 region has the DNA TGTGCCAGCAGCCAAGATAGGCCCCCCGAAAGCGCCCTCTCCTACAATGAGCAGTTCTTC.

The gene calls are TRBV12-3 or TRBV12-4 and TRBJ1-5, with D possibly matching TRBD1 (5 bases). This CDR3 region has 19 residues. V dropped 7 bases and J dropped 0 bases, with 25 bases sitting between them. The CDR3 spells CASNFRALGSPDSNQPQHF. CDR3 nucleotide sequence: TGTGCCAGCAATTTCAGGGCCCTCGGTTCGCCTGATAGCAATCAGCCCCAGCATTTT.

The chain is built from TRBV20-1 and TRBJ2-7; no reliable D call. Germline V gives CDR1 DFQATT, CDR2 SNEGSKA (reference sequence). Trimming took off 3 bases at V and 0 bases at J, with 6 bases between the two ends. CDR3 length equals 12 residues. The CDR3 DNA sequence: TGCAGTGCTAGCGGTACCTCCTACGAGCAGTACGTC. Translated, it gives CSASGTSYEQYV.

This chain uses TRBV7-9 with TRBJ2-7; maybe TRBD1 (6 bases). Germline V gene sequence: CDR1 SEHNR, CDR2 FQNEAQ (reference sequence). V lost 5 bases to trimming and J lost 7 bases, with 9 bases between them. This CDR3 contains 11 residues. The CDR3 nucleotides read TGTGCCAGCAGCAGAGACAGGGAGCAGTACGTC. As protein: CASSRDREQYV.

This clonotype was counted many times. The chain combines TRBV12-3 or TRBV12-4 with TRBJ2-7; 12 nucleotides agree with TRBD2. The CDR3 length is 17 residues. J was trimmed by 2 bases and V by 4 bases; bases with no gene match: 9. The CDR3 DNA sequence: TGTGCCAGCAGTTGGGGCCCCGGACTAGCGGGGCCCTACGAGCAGTACGTC. It codes for CASSWGPGLAGPYEQYV.

This chain connects TRBV20-1 to TRBJ2-7, with D perhaps matching TRBD1 (6 bases). The germline V and J ends were trimmed by 3 bases and 0 bases, with 15 bases remaining between them. From germline, CDR1 is DFQATT and CDR2 SNEGSKA (reference sequence). The CDR3 has 15 amino acids. CDR3 loop: CSASSTGTYSYEQYF. CDR3 bases: TGCAGTGCTAGTTCTACAGGGACGTACTCCTACGAGCAGTACTTC.

This clonotype has just a few counts. The genes are TRBV6-2 or TRBV6-3 and TRBJ1-1; 7 nucleotides align to TRBD1. The CDR3 spans 16 residues. Per the germline V gene, CDR1 is MNHEY and CDR2 is SVGEGT. Trimming cost V 7 bases and J 5 bases; bases outside gene matches: 16. CDR3 in DNA: TGTGCCAGCACCCACGGGGGACAGTCCCAGGGAACTGAAGCTTTCTTT. This sequence encodes CASTHGGQSQGTEAFF.

This chain connects TRBV5-1 to TRBJ2-1; tentatively, D is TRBD1 or TRBD2 (5 bases each). V gave up 3 bases and J gave up 2 bases, with 12 bases separating them. Germline V gene data show CDR1 as SGHRS and CDR2 as YFSETQ. CDR3 length: 15 amino acids. The CDR3, as DNA: TGCGCCAGCAGCTGGTTGATGGGACCCTACAATGAGCAGTTCTTC. Its protein is CASSWLMGPYNEQFF.

This clonotype occurred many times. The V and J genes are TRBV12-3 or TRBV12-4 and TRBJ1-2, with a possible D match to TRBD1 (6 bases). Deletions cut 5 bases from V and 2 bases from J, with 12 bases between. The CDR3 runs to 14 residues. Here the CDR3 DNA reads TGTGCCAGCAGTGTAGGGACACGCAACTATGGCTACACCTTC. It encodes CASSVGTRNYGYTF.

As regards this clonotype: At one end, the junction sequence differs from germline, possibly due to a read error. J is TRBJ2-1 and V is TRBV7-9, with D possibly TRBD2 on 5 matching bases. This CDR3 spans 15 amino acids. The germline V gene encodes CDR1 SEHNR and CDR2 FQNEAQ (reference sequence). The CDR3 loop is CASSFSADSYKEQFF. The CDR3 nucleotides read TGTGCCAGCAGCTTTAGCGCCGACTCCTACAAGGAGCAGTTCTTC.

V gene TRBV19 combines with J gene TRBJ2-7; TRBD1 agrees at 10 bases. V lost 5 bases, J lost 6 bases, and 7 bases stayed unmatched. This CDR3 is 14 amino acids long. Looked up from germline, CDR1 is LNHDA and CDR2 is SQIVND (reference sequence). CDR3 sequence (DNA): TGTGCCAGTAGTCTCGGACAGGGGGGACCCGAGCAGTACTTC. Amino acids: CASSLGQGGPEQYF.

The rearrangement uses TRBV20-1 and TRBJ2-3, with 8 bases lining up with TRBD2. This CDR3 has 16 residues. The J segment lost 3 bases and the V segment lost 0 bases, leaving 8 bases of the junction unmatched. Germline V gene lookup returns CDR1 DFQATT and CDR2 SNEGSKA (reference sequence). The CDR3 sequence: CSARDLSSGDTDTQYF. In DNA, the CDR3 is TGCAGTGCTAGAGATCTCAGTAGCGGGGATACAGATACGCAGTATTTT.

The CDR3 here is CASSHRGAQFSYNSPLHF. The CDR3 nucleotides are TGTGCCAGCAGCCATCGGGGGGCACAATTCTCCTATAATTCACCCCTCCACTTT. The chain joins TRBV28 to TRBJ1-6; possible D gene TRBD1, 6 bases. CDR3 length equals 18 residues. Germline V gene lookup returns CDR1 MDHEN and CDR2 SYDVKM. Between the trimmed V and J ends, which lost 6 bases and 0 bases, there was a span of 18 bases.

As regards this clonotype: One end of the junction is discordant with germline, which a read error may explain. The chain recombines TRBV4-1 with TRBJ2-7; possible D gene TRBD1, 6 bases. Per the germline V gene, CDR1 is MGHRA and CDR2 is YSYEKL. This CDR3 has 14 residues. The CDR3 DNA is TGCGCCAGCTGCCACTCGTACAGGGACTACGAGCAGTACTTC. Encoded protein: CASCHSYRDYEQYF.

At least ten counts were recorded for this clonotype. The V and J genes are TRBV7-6 and TRBJ2-2, with 10 bases aligning to TRBD1. There are 14 residues in the CDR3. CDR1 is SGHVS and CDR2 is FNYEAQ in the germline V gene. After removal of 8 bases from V and 8 bases from J, the junction contained 8 bases not matched to a gene. The chain's CDR3 is CASLGQGSVGELFF. The CDR3 coding sequence is TGTGCCAGCCTGGGACAGGGGAGTGTGGGGGAGCTGTTTTTT.

This chain uses TRBV27 with TRBJ2-2, with D tentatively TRBD2 (7 bases). The CDR3 is 15 residues long. Trimming left V 4 bases short and J 4 bases short, with 13 bases between. Germline V CDR1 and CDR2: MNHEY, SMNVEV (reference sequence). The CDR3 nucleotides are TGTGCCAGCAGTTCAAGGGGGAGGGGCACCGGGGAGCTGTTTTTT. This sequence encodes CASSSRGRGTGELFF.

This chain connects TRBV27 to TRBJ2-3; D may be TRBD1 (5 bases). CDR3 length: 15 residues. Germline V gene data show CDR1 as MNHEY and CDR2 as SMNVEV (reference sequence). V lost 2 bases to trimming and J lost 1 base, with 10 bases between them. CDR3 loop: CASSLDSLGTDTQYF. The CDR3 DNA follows: TGTGCCAGCAGTTTAGACAGTTTAGGCACAGATACGCAGTATTTT.

This clonotype has a count of ten or more. This sequence joins TRBV24-1 and TRBJ2-1; D is uncertain. V dropped 3 bases and J dropped 3 bases, with 11 bases sitting between them. Germline V lookup: CDR1 KGHDR, CDR2 SFDVKD. This CDR3 contains 15 residues. The CDR3 nucleotides are TGTGCCACCAGTGATAGCCGGGCCCACTACAATGAGCAGTTCTTC. Translating gives CATSDSRAHYNEQFF.

The chain carries TRBV12-3 or TRBV12-4 and TRBJ1-1; TRBD1 might be the D (5 bases). This CDR3 contains 14 residues. The germline V and J ends were trimmed by 2 bases and 5 bases, with 12 bases remaining between them. CDR3 nucleotides: TGTGCCAGCAGTTTACAAGGGGATGAGACTGAAGCTTTCTTT. Translating it yields CASSLQGDETEAFF.